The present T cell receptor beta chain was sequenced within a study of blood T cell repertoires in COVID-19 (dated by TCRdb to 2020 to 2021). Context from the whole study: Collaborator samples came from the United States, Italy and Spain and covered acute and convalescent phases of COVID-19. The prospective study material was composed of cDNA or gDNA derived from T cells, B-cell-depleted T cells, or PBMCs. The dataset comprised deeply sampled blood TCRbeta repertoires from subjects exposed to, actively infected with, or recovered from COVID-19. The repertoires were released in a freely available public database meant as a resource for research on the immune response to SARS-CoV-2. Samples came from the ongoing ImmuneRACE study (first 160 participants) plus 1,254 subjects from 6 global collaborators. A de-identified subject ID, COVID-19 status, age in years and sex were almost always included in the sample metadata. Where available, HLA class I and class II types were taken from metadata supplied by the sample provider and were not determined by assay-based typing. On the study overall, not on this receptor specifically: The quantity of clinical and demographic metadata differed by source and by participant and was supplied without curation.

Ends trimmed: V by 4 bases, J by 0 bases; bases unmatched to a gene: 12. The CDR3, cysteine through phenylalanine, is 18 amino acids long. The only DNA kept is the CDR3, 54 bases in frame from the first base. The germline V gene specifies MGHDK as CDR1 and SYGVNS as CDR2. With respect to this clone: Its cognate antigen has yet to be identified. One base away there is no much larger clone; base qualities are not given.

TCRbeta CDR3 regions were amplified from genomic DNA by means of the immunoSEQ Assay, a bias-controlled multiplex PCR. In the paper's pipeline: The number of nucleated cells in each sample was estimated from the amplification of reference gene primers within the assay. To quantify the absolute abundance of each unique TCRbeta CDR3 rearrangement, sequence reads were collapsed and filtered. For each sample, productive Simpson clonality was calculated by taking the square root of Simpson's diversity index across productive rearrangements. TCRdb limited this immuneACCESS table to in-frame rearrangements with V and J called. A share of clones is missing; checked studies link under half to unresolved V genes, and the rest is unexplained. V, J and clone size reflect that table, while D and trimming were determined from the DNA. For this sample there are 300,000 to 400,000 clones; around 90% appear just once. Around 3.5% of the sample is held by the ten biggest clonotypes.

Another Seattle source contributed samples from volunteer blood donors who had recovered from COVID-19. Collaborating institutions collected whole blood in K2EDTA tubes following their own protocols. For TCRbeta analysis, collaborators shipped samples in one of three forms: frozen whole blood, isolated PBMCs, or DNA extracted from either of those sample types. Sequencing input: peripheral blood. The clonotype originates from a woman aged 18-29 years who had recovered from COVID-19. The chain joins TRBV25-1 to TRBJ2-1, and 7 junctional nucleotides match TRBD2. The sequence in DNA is TGTGCCAGCAGTGGCGGTAGCGGGCGATTTAGCTCCTACAATGAGCAGTTCTTC. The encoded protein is CASSGGSGRFSSYNEQFF.